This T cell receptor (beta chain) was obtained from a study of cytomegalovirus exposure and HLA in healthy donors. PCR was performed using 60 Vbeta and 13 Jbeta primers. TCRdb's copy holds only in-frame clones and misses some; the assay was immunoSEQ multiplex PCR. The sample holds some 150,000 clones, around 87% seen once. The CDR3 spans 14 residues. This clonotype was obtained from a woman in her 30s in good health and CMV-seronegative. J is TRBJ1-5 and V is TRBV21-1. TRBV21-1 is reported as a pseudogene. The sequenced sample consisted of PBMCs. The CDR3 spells CATYLGGDNQPQHF. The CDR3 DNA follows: TGTGCCACCTACCTAGGGGGGGACAATCAGCCCCAGCATTTT.